The clone carrying this T cell receptor (beta chain) was picked up one time. What it binds is not known. In this CDR3 the conserved last residue, phenylalanine or tryptophan, is missing, so a read error is likely. The CDR3 loop spans 12 amino acids. The germline CDR1 and CDR2 sequences are SNHLY and FYNNEI. The V end was cut by 5 bases, the J end by 6 bases, with 11 bases between. One entry per CDR3 protein, called by TCRdb with MiXCR from the reads. Of a few hundred thousand distinct CDR3 sequences in the sample, roughly 23% were seen once. The sample comes from a study of T cell repertoires in cytomegalovirus infection. Across the study: CMV infection plus the matching HLA type was flagged by public TCR beta signatures.

Study-level points and caveats: Within the response measured ex vivo, HLA-C-restricted CMV-specific TCR beta clonotypes were dominant. Summed frequency of public TCR beta families distinguished CMV carriers with the relevant HLA.

Material: CD8+ T cells from PBMCs. The chain uses TRBV2 and TRBJ2-7, with a possible D match to TRBD2 (6 bases). This clonotype was sampled from a human donor in good health (CMV status not recorded). Some clones in this sample may be carry-over from other donors' samples. The CDR3 spells CASSLLASEQYY. The DNA for the CDR3 is TGTGCCAGCAGTCTACTAGCTAGCGAGCAGTACTAC.